Sequencing of this T cell receptor (beta chain) was carried out in a study of control samples from healthy donors and cancer patients. V lost 4 bases to trimming and J lost 4 bases, with 9 bases between them. The CDR3 sequence is 13 residues long. Looked up from germline, CDR1 is MGHRA and CDR2 is YSYEKL. Repertoires were generated with immunoSEQ multiplex PCR, while TCRdb's copy carries only in-frame clones and drops some. The sample includes approximately 58,000 clones, roughly nine tenths of them seen just once. The J gene is TRBJ2-3, the V gene TRBV4-1; no definite D call. Specimen: PBMCs. The TCR sequence derives from a man in his 60s with head and neck cancer. The CDR3 nucleotides are TGCGCCAGCAGCCCCGGACCGGCAGATACGCAGTATTTT. It is translated as CASSPGPADTQYF.